Presented here are 23 T cell receptor beta chains from one specimen sequenced in a study of early T cells in non-severe SARS-CoV-2 infection. TCRdb used MiXCR to reprocess the 5' RACE reads, holding one entry per CDR3 protein. The data contain some 54,000 distinct CDR3 sequences, more than 8.5% of them singletons. Sequenced sample: whole blood. The receptors here all came from an adult who was a healthcare worker with PCR-confirmed SARS-CoV-2 infection or an uninfected control (not recorded which).

The table lists this clonotype with many counts. This chain links TRBV30 with TRBJ1-1; D not resolved. CDR1 and CDR2 from the germline V gene are GTSNPN and SVGIG (reference sequence). The V end lost 4 bases, the J end lost 5 bases, and 14 bases lay between the germline ends. The CDR3 extends over 13 amino acids. The CDR3 loop reads CAWKAETPTEAFF. In DNA, the CDR3 is TGTGCCTGGAAAGCGGAGACACCTACTGAAGCTTTCTTT.

The chain links TRBV7-2 to TRBJ1-6; D perhaps matches TRBD1 (5 bases). This CDR3 region has 15 residues. Germline-derived CDR1 and CDR2 are SGHTA and FQGNSA. V lost 6 bases, J lost 8 bases, and 17 bases lay in between. The CDR3 sequence is CASRPGGTLDSPLHF. The CDR3 DNA reads TGTGCCAGCAGGCCTGGAGGGACGCTTGATTCACCCCTCCACTTT.

This clonotype showed up just a few times. This rearrangement joins TRBV7-2 to TRBJ1-3, with no clear D. CDR3 size: 13 residues. Germline CDR1 and CDR2: SGHTA and FQGNSA. V was pared by 2 bases and J by 4 bases, with 6 bases between. CDR3 in amino acids: CASSLKGGNTIYF. CDR3 sequence (DNA): TGTGCCAGCAGCTTAAAGGGAGGAAACACCATATATTTT.

There are many counts of this clonotype. The gene calls are TRBV20-1 and TRBJ2-7, with 11 bases matching TRBD2. Germline V CDR1 and CDR2: DFQATT, SNEGSKA (reference sequence). The CDR3 covers 15 residues. Unmatched junction bases numbered 6, after V lost 0 bases and J lost 5 bases. CDR3 DNA sequence: TGCAGTGCTAGAGATCGAACTAGCGGGAGCCACGAGCAGTACTTC. It is translated as CSARDRTSGSHEQYF.

Concerning this clonotype: Given a much more abundant clone one base away, this may be a read error. This chain uses TRBV20-1 with TRBJ2-1, with D perhaps TRBD1 or TRBD2 (5 bases each). The CDR3 spans 12 residues. Germline CDR1 is DFQATT and CDR2 is SNEGSKA (reference sequence). V lost 7 bases and J 10 bases, leaving 17 bases between the germline ends. This CDR3 reads CSVLQEGDEQFF. CDR3 sequence (DNA): TGCAGTGTCCTACAAGAAGGGGACGAGCAGTTCTTC.

This clonotype appeared a few times. This sequence joins TRBV19 and TRBJ2-2, with TRBD2 matching 9 bases. The CDR3 has 17 amino acids. Germline assignment: CDR1 LNHDA and CDR2 SQIVND (reference sequence). V lost 3 bases and J lost 1; bases outside the gene matches: 6. The CDR3 DNA sequence: TGTGCCAGTAGTATCTCTAGCGGGAAATGGAACACCGGGGAGCTGTTTTTT. It codes for CASSISSGKWNTGELFF.

This clonotype was detected many times. The V gene is TRBV4-1, the J gene TRBJ2-1; D remains unclear. The germline V gene encodes CDR1 MGHRA and CDR2 YSYEKL. The V and J ends lost 0 bases and 5 bases respectively, with 17 bases between them. This CDR3 is built from 17 residues. CDR3 nucleotide sequence: TGCGCCAGCAGCCAAGAGCAAATTCGACCCGTCCACAATGAGCAGTTCTTC. It specifies CASSQEQIRPVHNEQFF.

This clonotype has at least ten counts. The chain joins TRBV10-1 to TRBJ2-6; D ambiguous. CDR1 is WNHNN, CDR2 SYGVQD, per germline (reference sequence). The CDR3 loop spans 13 amino acids. Between the trimmed V and J ends, which lost 5 bases and 4 bases, there was a span of 6 bases. The CDR3 DNA sequence: TGCGCCAGCAGTACGACCGGGGCCAACGTCCTGACTTTC. As protein: CASSTTGANVLTF.

This clonotype has at least ten counts. The rearrangement joins TRBV20-1 to TRBJ2-7; TRBD2 is a possible D gene (6 bases). V was trimmed by 6 bases and J by 0 bases, leaving 12 bases between them. Germline values: CDR1 DFQATT, CDR2 SNEGSKA (reference sequence). The CDR3 runs 13 residues. This CDR3 is CSAPTSYSYEQYF. Written as DNA, the CDR3 is TGCAGTGCCCCGACTAGTTACTCCTACGAGCAGTACTTC.

This clonotype was counted a few times. V usage is TRBV20-1 and J usage is TRBJ1-5; a possible D gene is TRBD1 (6 bases). With 1 base removed from V and 4 bases from J, the gap between germline ends came to 8 bases. There are 13 residues in the CDR3. The germline gives CDR1 DFQATT, CDR2 SNEGSKA (reference sequence). In DNA form, the CDR3 reads TGCAGTGCTAGAGGCCAGGGGAATCAGCCCCAGCATTTT. This sequence encodes CSARGQGNQPQHF.

This clonotype was detected ten times or more. The DNA for the CDR3 is TGTGCCAGCAGTGTATGGCTAGCGGGAGAAGGGTATGAGCAGTTCTTC. This encodes CASSVWLAGEGYEQFF. The chain recombines TRBV2 with TRBJ2-1; 10 nucleotides agree with TRBD2. Germline V lookup: CDR1 SNHLY, CDR2 FYNNEI. This CDR3 spans 16 amino acids. The junction had 11 bases not matched to a gene; V was cut back by 4 bases and J by 8 bases. The full variable domain, its missing parts supplied by reference TRBV2 and TRBJ2-1, is EPEVTQTPSHQVTQMGQEVILRCVPISNHLYFYWYRQILGQKVEFLVSFYNNEISEKSEIFDDQFSVERPDGSNFTLKIRSTKLEDSAMYFCASSVWLAGEGYEQFFGPGTRLTVL.

This clonotype came up a few times. This chain connects TRBV5-5 to TRBJ2-1, with TRBD2 as a possible D gene (6 bases). V lost 2 bases to trimming and J lost 2 bases, with 17 bases between them. The germline CDR1 and CDR2 sequences are SGHKS and YYEKEE (reference sequence). The CDR3 contains 17 residues. The CDR3 loop is CASSLRGGTEPYNEQFF. The CDR3 nucleotides read TGTGCCAGCAGCTTACGGGGCGGGACGGAACCCTACAATGAGCAGTTCTTC.

The sample holds many counts of this clonotype. The chain employs TRBV15 and TRBJ2-1; D is possibly TRBD1 (6 bases). V was clipped by 9 bases and J by 8 bases, with 20 bases between them. Germline V gene sequence: CDR1 LNHNV, CDR2 YYDKDF (reference sequence). The CDR3 runs 14 residues. The CDR3 here is CATTHSQGTDEQFF. The CDR3 DNA is TGTGCCACAACACATTCTCAGGGGACGGATGAGCAGTTCTTC. Full variable domain (outside the CDR3, taken from reference TRBV15 and TRBJ2-1): DAMVIQNPRYQVTQFGKPVTLSCSQTLNHNVMYWYQQKSSQAPKLLFHYYDKDFNNEADTPDNFQSRRPNTSFCFLDIRSPGLGDTAMYLCATTHSQGTDEQFFGPGTRLTVL.

This clonotype was recorded many times. The chain employs TRBV7-8 and TRBJ2-7; D is unresolved. Germline values: CDR1 SGHVS, CDR2 FQNEAQ. The germline V and J ends were trimmed by 4 bases and 5 bases, with 12 bases remaining between them. The length of the CDR3 is 13 residues. The CDR3, as DNA: TGTGCCAGCAGCTCCCGACCCCGGGACGAGCAGTACTTC. Amino acids: CASSSRPRDEQYF.

Many counts were recorded for this clonotype. This chain uses TRBV20-1 with TRBJ2-1, with D possibly being TRBD2 (6 bases). In germline, CDR1 is DFQATT, CDR2 SNEGSKA (reference sequence). The CDR3 runs 14 residues. V dropped 1 base and J dropped 4 bases, with 11 bases sitting between them. As DNA, the CDR3 is TGCAGTGCTAGAGGCACTAGCAGATACAATGAGCAGTTCTTC. Protein sequence: CSARGTSRYNEQFF.

The V gene is TRBV10-1, the J gene TRBJ2-3, with D perhaps TRBD2 (5 bases). The CDR3 sequence is 14 residues long. The V end was cut by 3 bases, the J end by 4 bases, with 11 bases between. From germline, CDR1 is WNHNN and CDR2 SYGVQD (reference sequence). CDR3: CASSDGGSADTQYF. CDR3 in DNA: TGCGCCAGCAGTGATGGCGGGTCGGCAGATACGCAGTATTTT.

The genes are TRBV5-1 and TRBJ1-6; D is perhaps TRBD1 (5 bases). V gave up 2 bases and J gave up 9 bases, with 9 bases separating them. The CDR3 consists of 13 residues. The germline CDR1 and CDR2 sequences are SGHRS and YFSETQ. The CDR3 region is CASSLNGGSPLHF. The CDR3 nucleotides read TGCGCCAGCAGCTTAAACGGGGGTTCACCCCTCCACTTT. The whole variable domain, filled in from reference TRBV5-1 and TRBJ1-6, reads KAGVTQTPRYLIKTRGQQVTLSCSPISGHRSVSWYQQTPGQGLQFLFEYFSETQRNKGNFPGRFSGRQFSNSRSEMNVSTLELGDSALYLCASSLNGGSPLHFGNGTRLTVT.

This clonotype was observed many times. The V call is TRBV7-9, the J call TRBJ1-2; 12 bases align to TRBD1. CDR1 is SEHNR and CDR2 is FQNEAQ in the germline V gene (reference sequence). The CDR3 has 17 amino acids. J was trimmed by 5 bases and V by 6 bases; bases with no gene match: 13. The CDR3 loop reads CASSTRGQGATPYGYTF. CDR3 in DNA: TGTGCCAGCAGTACTAGGGGACAGGGGGCGACACCATATGGCTACACCTTC.

This clonotype occurred many times. V usage is TRBV7-2 and J usage is TRBJ2-4; D perhaps matches TRBD1 (5 bases). The CDR3 loop spans 16 amino acids. V was shortened by 0 bases and J by 2 bases, with 11 bases between the two germline ends. Germline V lookup: CDR1 SGHTA, CDR2 FQGNSA. The CDR3 protein is CASSLAGTGTKNIQYF. Here the CDR3 DNA reads TGTGCCAGCAGCTTAGCGGGTACAGGAACCAAAAACATTCAGTACTTC.

The table lists this clonotype with a few counts. This chain links TRBV10-3 with TRBJ2-7; D possibly corresponds to TRBD2 (6 bases). V was cut by 10 bases and J by 2 bases, with 18 bases left in between. The germline V gene encodes CDR1 ENHRY and CDR2 SYGVKD. The CDR3 has 14 amino acids. The CDR3: CATSRGTEAYEQYF. In DNA, the CDR3 is TGTGCCACTTCAAGAGGGACTGAAGCCTACGAGCAGTACTTC.

This clonotype was seen many times. V and J are TRBV7-9 and TRBJ2-3; D perhaps matches TRBD2 (6 bases). Germline V gene lookup returns CDR1 SEHNR and CDR2 FQNEAQ (reference sequence). V was trimmed by 8 bases and J by 5 bases, leaving 20 bases between them. The CDR3 runs 15 residues. This CDR3 is CASVQRGGGEDTQYF. As DNA, the CDR3 is TGTGCCAGCGTTCAGAGGGGTGGAGGGGAAGATACGCAGTATTTT.

This chain links TRBV7-9 with TRBJ2-7; TRBD2 aligns across 9 bases. This CDR3 contains 17 residues. Germline trimming cut 8 bases from V and 0 bases from J; bases unmatched to any gene: 14. Germline V CDR1 and CDR2: SEHNR, FQNEAQ (reference sequence). This CDR3 reads CASDLSAGGPSSYEQYF. The CDR3 nucleotides are TGTGCCAGCGATCTATCGGCGGGAGGGCCTAGCTCCTACGAGCAGTACTTC.

Many counts were recorded for this clonotype. This rearrangement joins TRBV6-2 or TRBV6-3 to TRBJ1-5, with TRBD1 as a possible D gene (6 bases). The germline V gene encodes CDR1 MNHEY and CDR2 SVGEGT. This CDR3 is built from 14 residues. Trimming removed 7 bases from V and 0 bases from J, with 10 bases in between. CDR3 protein: CASKDRNSNQPQHF. The CDR3 DNA reads as TGTGCCAGCAAGGACAGAAATAGCAATCAGCCCCAGCATTTT.